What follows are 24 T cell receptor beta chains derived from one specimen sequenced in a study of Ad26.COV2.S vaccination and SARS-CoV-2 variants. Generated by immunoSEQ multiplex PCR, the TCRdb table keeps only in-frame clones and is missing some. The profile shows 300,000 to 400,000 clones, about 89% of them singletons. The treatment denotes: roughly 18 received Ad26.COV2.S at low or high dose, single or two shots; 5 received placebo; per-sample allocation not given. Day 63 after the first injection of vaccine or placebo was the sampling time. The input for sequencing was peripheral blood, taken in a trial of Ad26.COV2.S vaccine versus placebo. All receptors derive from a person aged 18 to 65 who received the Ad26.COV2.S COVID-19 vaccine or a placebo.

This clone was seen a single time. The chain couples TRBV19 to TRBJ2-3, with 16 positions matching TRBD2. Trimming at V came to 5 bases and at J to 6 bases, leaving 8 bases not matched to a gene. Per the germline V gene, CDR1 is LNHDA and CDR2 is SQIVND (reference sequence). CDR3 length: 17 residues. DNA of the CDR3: TGTGCCAGTAGTTCTCCGGGACTAGCGGGAGGGCCCGATACGCAGTATTTT. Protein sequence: CASSSPGLAGGPDTQYF.

The DNA of the CDR3 is TGTGCCAGCAGTGAAACATTCGGGATTAACTATGGCTACACCTTC. Its protein is CASSETFGINYGYTF. The chain employs TRBV6-1 and TRBJ1-2; D gene uncertain. This CDR3 has 15 amino acids. V was shortened by 2 bases and J by 1 base, with 11 bases between the two germline ends. Germline V gene lookup returns CDR1 MNHNS and CDR2 SASEGT.

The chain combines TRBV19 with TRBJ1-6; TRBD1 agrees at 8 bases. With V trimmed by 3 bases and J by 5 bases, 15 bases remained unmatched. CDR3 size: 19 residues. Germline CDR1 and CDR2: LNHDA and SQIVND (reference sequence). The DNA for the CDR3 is TGTGCCAGTAGTATTCAGGTTGTAGTCGGGACAGGCGATAATTCACCCCTCCACTTT. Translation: CASSIQVVVGTGDNSPLHF.

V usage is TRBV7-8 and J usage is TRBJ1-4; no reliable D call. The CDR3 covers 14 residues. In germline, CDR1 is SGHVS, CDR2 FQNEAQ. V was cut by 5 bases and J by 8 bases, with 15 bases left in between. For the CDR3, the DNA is TGTGCCAGCAGCCAACGCGGGGTTTCGGAAAAACTGTTTTTT. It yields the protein CASSQRGVSEKLFF.

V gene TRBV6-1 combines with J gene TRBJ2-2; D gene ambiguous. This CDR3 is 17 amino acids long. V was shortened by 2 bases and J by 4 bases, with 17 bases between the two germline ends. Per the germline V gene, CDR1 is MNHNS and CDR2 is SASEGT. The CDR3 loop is CASSERSYTRGTGELFF. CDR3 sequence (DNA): TGTGCCAGCAGTGAAAGGTCTTACACCCGAGGCACCGGGGAGCTGTTTTTT.

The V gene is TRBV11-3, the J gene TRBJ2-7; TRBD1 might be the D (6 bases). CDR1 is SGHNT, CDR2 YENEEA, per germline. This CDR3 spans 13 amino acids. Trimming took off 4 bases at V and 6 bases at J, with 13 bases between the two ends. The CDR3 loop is CASSSSRGGEQYF. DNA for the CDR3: TGTGCCAGCAGCTCCTCGAGAGGGGGCGAGCAGTACTTC.

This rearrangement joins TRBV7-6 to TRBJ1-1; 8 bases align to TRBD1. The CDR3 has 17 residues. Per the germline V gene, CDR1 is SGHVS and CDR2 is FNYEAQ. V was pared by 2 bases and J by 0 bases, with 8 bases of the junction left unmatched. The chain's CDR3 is CASSLSWTGSLNTEAFF. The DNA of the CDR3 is TGTGCCAGCAGCTTAAGCTGGACAGGGTCGCTGAACACTGAAGCTTTCTTT. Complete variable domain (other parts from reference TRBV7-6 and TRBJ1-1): GAGVSQSPRYKVTKRGQDVALRCDPISGHVSLYWYRQALGQGPEFLTYFNYEAQQDKSGLPNDRFSAERPEGSISTLTIQRTEQRDSAMYRCASSLSWTGSLNTEAFFGQGTRLTVV.

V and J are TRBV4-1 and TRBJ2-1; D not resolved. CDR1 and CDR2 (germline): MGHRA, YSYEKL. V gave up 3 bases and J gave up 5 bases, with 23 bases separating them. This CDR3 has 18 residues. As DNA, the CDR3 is TGCGCCAGCAGCCACTCCGGGTCTCGGTCTAGTCTTAACAATGAGCAGTTCTTC. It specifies CASSHSGSRSSLNNEQFF.

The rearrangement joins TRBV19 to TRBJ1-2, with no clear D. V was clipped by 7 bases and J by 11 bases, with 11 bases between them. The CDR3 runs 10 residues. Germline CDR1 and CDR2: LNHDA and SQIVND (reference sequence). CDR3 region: CASTPGRYTF. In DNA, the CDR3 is TGTGCCAGTACCCCGGGGAGGTACACCTTC.

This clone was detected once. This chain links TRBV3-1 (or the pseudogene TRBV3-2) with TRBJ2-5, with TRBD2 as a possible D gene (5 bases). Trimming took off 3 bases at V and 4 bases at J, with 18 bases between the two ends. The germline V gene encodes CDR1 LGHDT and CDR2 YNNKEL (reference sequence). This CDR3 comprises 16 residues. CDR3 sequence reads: CASSHVQGRGRETQYF. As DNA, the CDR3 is TGTGCCAGCAGCCATGTCCAAGGGCGAGGGAGAGAGACCCAGTACTTC.

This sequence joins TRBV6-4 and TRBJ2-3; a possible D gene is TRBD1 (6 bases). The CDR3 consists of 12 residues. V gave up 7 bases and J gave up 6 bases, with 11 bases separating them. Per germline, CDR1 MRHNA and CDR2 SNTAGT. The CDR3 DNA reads TGTGCCAGCAACCACAGGGACGATACGCAGTATTTT. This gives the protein CASNHRDDTQYF.

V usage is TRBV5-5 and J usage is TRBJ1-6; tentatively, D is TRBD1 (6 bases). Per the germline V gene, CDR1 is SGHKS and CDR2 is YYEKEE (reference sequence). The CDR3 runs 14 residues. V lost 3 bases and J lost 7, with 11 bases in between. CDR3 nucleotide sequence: TGTGCCAGCAGCTACCCGGGACACAATTCACCCCTCCACTTT. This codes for CASSYPGHNSPLHF.

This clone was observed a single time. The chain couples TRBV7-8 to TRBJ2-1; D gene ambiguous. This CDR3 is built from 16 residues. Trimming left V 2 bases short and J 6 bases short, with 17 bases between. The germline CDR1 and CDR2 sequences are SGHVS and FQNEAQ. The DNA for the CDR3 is TGTGCCAGCAGCTTAATAAGAGTGCCAGGCCCCAATGAGCAGTTCTTC. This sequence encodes CASSLIRVPGPNEQFF.

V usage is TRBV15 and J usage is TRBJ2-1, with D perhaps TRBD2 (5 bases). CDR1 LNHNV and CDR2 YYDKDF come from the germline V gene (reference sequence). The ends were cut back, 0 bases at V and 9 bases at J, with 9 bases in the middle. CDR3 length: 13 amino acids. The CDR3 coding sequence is TGTGCCACCAGCAGAGAGGACGGGATTGAGCAGTTCTTC. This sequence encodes CATSREDGIEQFF.

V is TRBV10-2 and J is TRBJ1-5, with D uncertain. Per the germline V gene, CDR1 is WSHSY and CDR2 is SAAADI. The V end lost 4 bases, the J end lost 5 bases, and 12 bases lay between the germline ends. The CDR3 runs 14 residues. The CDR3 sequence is CASSVTLGYQPQHF. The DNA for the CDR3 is TGCGCCAGCAGTGTTACTCTGGGTTATCAGCCCCAGCATTTT.

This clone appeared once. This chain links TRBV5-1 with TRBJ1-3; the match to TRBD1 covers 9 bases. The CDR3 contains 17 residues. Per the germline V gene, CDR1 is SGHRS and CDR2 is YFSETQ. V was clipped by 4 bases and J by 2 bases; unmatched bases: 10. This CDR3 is CASSEGTGGPAGNTIYF. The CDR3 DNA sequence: TGCGCCAGCAGCGAAGGAACAGGGGGCCCGGCTGGAAACACCATATATTTT. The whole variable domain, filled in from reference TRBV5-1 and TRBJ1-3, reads KAGVTQTPRYLIKTRGQQVTLSCSPISGHRSVSWYQQTPGQGLQFLFEYFSETQRNKGNFPGRFSGRQFSNSRSEMNVSTLELGDSALYLCASSEGTGGPAGNTIYFGEGSWLTVV.

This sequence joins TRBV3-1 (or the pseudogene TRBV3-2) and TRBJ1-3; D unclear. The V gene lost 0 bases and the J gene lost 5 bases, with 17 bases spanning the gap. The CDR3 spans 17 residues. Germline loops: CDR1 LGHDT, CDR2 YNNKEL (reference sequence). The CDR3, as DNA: TGTGCCAGCAGCCAAGAATCCGGCAGCTTATTCCGAAACACCATATATTTT. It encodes CASSQESGSLFRNTIYF.

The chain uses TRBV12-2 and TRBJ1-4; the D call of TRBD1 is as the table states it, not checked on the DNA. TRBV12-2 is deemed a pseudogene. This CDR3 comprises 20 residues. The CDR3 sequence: CASRLVRGDSPYPTNEKLFF. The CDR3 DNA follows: TGTGCAAGTCGCTTAGTTAGGGGGGACAGTCCCTACCCAACTAATGAAAAACTGTTTTTT.

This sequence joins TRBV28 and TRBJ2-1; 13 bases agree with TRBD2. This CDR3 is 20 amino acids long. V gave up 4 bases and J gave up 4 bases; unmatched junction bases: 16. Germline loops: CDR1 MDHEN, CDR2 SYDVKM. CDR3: CASSSYGLAGVGNPYNEQFF. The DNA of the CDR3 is TGTGCCAGCAGTTCCTACGGACTAGCGGGAGTCGGCAACCCTTACAATGAGCAGTTCTTC.

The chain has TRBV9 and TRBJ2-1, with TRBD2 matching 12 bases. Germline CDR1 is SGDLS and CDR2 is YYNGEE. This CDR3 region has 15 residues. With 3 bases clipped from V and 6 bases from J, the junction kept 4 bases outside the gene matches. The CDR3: CASSETSGRFNEQFF. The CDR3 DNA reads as TGTGCCAGCAGCGAAACTAGCGGGAGGTTCAATGAGCAGTTCTTC.

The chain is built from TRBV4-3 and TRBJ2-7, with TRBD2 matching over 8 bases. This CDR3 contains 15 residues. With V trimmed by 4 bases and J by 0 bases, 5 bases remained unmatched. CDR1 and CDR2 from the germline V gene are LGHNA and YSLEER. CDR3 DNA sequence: TGCGCCAGCAGCCCGGGACTAGGGAGCTCCTACGAGCAGTACTTC. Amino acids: CASSPGLGSSYEQYF.

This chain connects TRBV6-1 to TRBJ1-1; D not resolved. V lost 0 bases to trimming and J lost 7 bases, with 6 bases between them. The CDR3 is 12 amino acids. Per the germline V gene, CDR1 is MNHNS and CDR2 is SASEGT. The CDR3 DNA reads TGTGCCAGCAGTGAAGCGGAGGGTGAAGCTTTCTTT. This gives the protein CASSEAEGEAFF.

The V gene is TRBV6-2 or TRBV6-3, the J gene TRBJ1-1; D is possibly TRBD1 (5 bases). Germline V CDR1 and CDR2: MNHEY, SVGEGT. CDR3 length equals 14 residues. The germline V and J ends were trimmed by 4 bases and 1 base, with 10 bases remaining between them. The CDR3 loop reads CASSWRGTNTEAFF. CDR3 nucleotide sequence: TGTGCCAGCAGTTGGAGAGGGACGAACACTGAAGCTTTCTTT.

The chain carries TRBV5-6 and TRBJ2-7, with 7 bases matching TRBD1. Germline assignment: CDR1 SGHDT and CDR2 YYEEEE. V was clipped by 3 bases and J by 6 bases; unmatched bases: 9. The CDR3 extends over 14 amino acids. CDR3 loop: CASSSYTGVVEQYF. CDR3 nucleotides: TGTGCCAGCAGCTCCTATACAGGGGTCGTCGAGCAGTACTTC.